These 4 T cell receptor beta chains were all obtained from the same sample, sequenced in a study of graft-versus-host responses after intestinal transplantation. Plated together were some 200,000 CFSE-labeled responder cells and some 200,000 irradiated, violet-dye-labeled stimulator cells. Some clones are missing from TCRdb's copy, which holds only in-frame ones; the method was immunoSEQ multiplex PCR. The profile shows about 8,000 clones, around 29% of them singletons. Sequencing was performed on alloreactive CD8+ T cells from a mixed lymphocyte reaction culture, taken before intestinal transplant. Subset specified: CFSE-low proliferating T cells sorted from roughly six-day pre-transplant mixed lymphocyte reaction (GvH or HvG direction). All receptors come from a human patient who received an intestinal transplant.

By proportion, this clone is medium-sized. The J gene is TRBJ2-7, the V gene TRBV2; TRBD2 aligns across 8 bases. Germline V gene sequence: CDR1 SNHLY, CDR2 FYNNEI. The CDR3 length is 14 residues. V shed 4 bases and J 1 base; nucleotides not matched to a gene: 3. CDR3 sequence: CASSALAGSYEQYF. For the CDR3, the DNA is TGTGCCAGCAGTGCCTTAGCGGGGTCCTACGAGCAGTACTTC. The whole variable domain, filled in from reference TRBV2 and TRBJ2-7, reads EPEVTQTPSHQVTQMGQEVILRCVPISNHLYFYWYRQILGQKVEFLVSFYNNEISEKSEIFDDQFSVERPDGSNFTLKIRSTKLEDSAMYFCASSALAGSYEQYFGPGTRLTVT.

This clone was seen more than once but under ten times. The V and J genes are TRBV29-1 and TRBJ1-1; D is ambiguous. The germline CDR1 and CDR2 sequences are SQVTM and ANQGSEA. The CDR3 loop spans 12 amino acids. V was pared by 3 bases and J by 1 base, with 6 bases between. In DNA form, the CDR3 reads TGCAGCGTTGACTCCGGGAACACTGAAGCTTTCTTT. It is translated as CSVDSGNTEAFF.

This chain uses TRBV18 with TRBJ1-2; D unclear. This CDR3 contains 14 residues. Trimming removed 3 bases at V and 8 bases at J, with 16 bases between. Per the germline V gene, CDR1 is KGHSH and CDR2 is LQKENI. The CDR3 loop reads CASSPTTGAEGYTF. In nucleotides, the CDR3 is TGTGCCAGCTCACCGACAACGGGAGCCGAAGGCTACACCTTC.

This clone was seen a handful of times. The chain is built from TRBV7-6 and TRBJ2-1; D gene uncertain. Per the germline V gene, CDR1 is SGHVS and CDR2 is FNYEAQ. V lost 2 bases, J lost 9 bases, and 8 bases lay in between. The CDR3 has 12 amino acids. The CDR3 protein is CASSLTTREQFF. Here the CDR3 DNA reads TGTGCCAGCAGCTTAACTACGCGTGAGCAGTTCTTC.